The 25 T cell receptor beta chains given below trace back to one sample, sequenced in a study of blood T cell repertoires in COVID-19. Method: immunoSEQ multiplex PCR; TCRdb's copy keeps in-frame clones and lacks some. The profile shows approximately 470,000 clones, 87% of them singletons. What was sequenced was PBMCs or T cells enriched from blood (not recorded which). The receptors were sampled from a woman aged 18-30 years who had recovered from COVID-19.

V usage is TRBV7-9 and J usage is TRBJ1-3; 9 bases are shared with TRBD1. CDR1 is SEHNR and CDR2 is FQNEAQ in the germline V gene (reference sequence). The J segment lost 2 bases and the V segment lost 6 bases, leaving 5 bases of the junction unmatched. This CDR3 is built from 15 residues. CDR3 sequence (DNA): TGTGCCAGCAGATCCCGACAGGGGGCTGGAAACACCATATATTTT. This translates into CASRSRQGAGNTIYF.

This sequence joins TRBV30 and TRBJ1-1, with a weak D call TRBD1 (5 bases). V was trimmed by 5 bases and J by 5 bases, leaving 21 bases between them. CDR3 length equals 15 residues. CDR1 is GTSNPN and CDR2 is SVGIG in the germline V gene (reference sequence). The CDR3 DNA reads as TGTGCCTGGTTGCCGGGACTAGGGGCTCTGACTGAAGCTTTCTTT. It specifies CAWLPGLGALTEAFF.

This clone was recorded only once. The chain carries TRBV6-5 and TRBJ2-7; 8 positions agree with TRBD2. Germline CDR1 and CDR2: MNHEY and SVGAGI. This CDR3 is 16 amino acids long. V shed 4 bases and J 4 bases; nucleotides not matched to a gene: 12. CDR3 DNA: TGTGCCAGCAGTTTGCGGGGGGCCTCCCCCGGATACGAGCAGTACTTC. Protein product: CASSLRGASPGYEQYF.

The chain links TRBV7-9 to TRBJ1-2, with a tentative D call TRBD1 (6 bases). CDR1 is SEHNR and CDR2 is FQNEAQ in the germline V gene (reference sequence). The CDR3 has 14 residues. Trimming cost V 4 bases and J 2 bases, with 11 bases left between them. The chain's CDR3 is CASSSEGGNYGYTF. Here the CDR3 DNA reads TGTGCCAGCAGCTCCGAGGGGGGGAACTATGGCTACACCTTC.

The chain is built from TRBV30 and TRBJ1-1; no clear D. CDR3 size: 14 residues. CDR1 and CDR2 (germline): GTSNPN, SVGIG (reference sequence). The ends were cut back, 3 bases at V and 0 bases at J, with 11 bases in the middle. The CDR3 DNA is TGTGCCTGGAGGTCAGCCGGGATGAACACTGAAGCTTTCTTT. This encodes CAWRSAGMNTEAFF.

In this sample, this clone turned up once. The chain is built from TRBV10-1 and TRBJ1-1; D gene unclear. The CDR3 has 13 amino acids. The V end lost 3 bases, the J end lost 3 bases, and 8 bases lay between the germline ends. Germline-derived CDR1 and CDR2 are WNHNN and SYGVQD (reference sequence). DNA of the CDR3: TGCGCCAGCAGTGAAGAGGTGTACACTGAAGCTTTCTTT. This sequence encodes CASSEEVYTEAFF.

This clone was counted only a few times. The chain links TRBV28 to TRBJ2-2; a possible D gene is TRBD2 (5 bases). Germline V gene lookup returns CDR1 MDHEN and CDR2 SYDVKM. This CDR3 spans 14 amino acids. Between the trimmed V and J ends, which lost 2 bases and 1 base, there was a span of 5 bases. In nucleotides, the CDR3 is TGTGCCAGCAGTTTAGGGAGGAACACCGGGGAGCTGTTTTTT. This gives the protein CASSLGRNTGELFF. Full variable domain (remainder filled in from reference TRBV28 and TRBJ2-2): DVKVTQSSRYLVKRTGEKVFLECVQDMDHENMFWYRQDPGLGLRLIYFSYDVKMKEKGDIPEGYSVSREKKERFSLILESASTNQTSMYLCASSLGRNTGELFFGEGSRLTVL.

This chain connects TRBV5-4 to TRBJ2-2; D unclear. The CDR3 length is 13 residues. The germline V and J ends were trimmed by 4 bases and 3 bases, with 7 bases remaining between them. Germline CDR1 is SGHNT and CDR2 is YYREEE (reference sequence). The CDR3, as DNA: TGTGCCAGCAGCGTGACTGACACCGGGGAGCTGTTTTTT. Its translation is CASSVTDTGELFF.

V gene TRBV10-3 combines with J gene TRBJ1-1, with D possibly TRBD1 on 5 matching bases. Germline CDR1 is ENHRY and CDR2 is SYGVKD. This CDR3 has 13 amino acids. V was cut by 2 bases and J by 11 bases, with 15 bases left in between. CDR3 sequence reads: CAISEPGDPRAFF. For the CDR3, the DNA is TGTGCCATCAGTGAGCCGGGGGACCCTAGGGCTTTCTTT.

This clone has more than one count but fewer than ten. The rearrangement uses TRBV30 and TRBJ2-6; a weak D match, TRBD1 (5 bases). Trimming removed 0 bases from V and 0 bases from J, with 15 bases in between. CDR1 and CDR2 (germline): GTSNPN, SVGIG (reference sequence). This CDR3 region has 18 residues. This CDR3 is CAWSVTVRAYSGANVLTF. The CDR3 DNA sequence: TGTGCCTGGAGTGTTACCGTCAGGGCCTACTCTGGGGCCAACGTCCTGACTTTC.

This clone has only a few counts. The chain couples TRBV5-8 to TRBJ1-3, with a possible D match to TRBD1 (6 bases). Germline V gene data show CDR1 as SGHTS and CDR2 as YDEGEE. This CDR3 is 15 amino acids long. The V end lost 2 bases, the J end lost 0 bases, and 9 bases lay between the germline ends. The CDR3 is CASSFRGGSGNTIYF. The CDR3 region has the DNA TGTGCCAGCAGCTTTCGAGGGGGCTCTGGAAACACCATATATTTT.

The chain carries TRBV7-9 and TRBJ1-2, with TRBD1 identical over 7 bases. The trim removed 2 bases at V and 2 bases at J, leaving 5 bases unmatched. The CDR3 is 15 residues long. Germline values: CDR1 SEHNR, CDR2 FQNEAQ (reference sequence). CDR3 sequence reads: CASSLSGQYNYGYTF. The CDR3 DNA follows: TGTGCCAGCAGCTTATCGGGACAGTACAACTATGGCTACACCTTC.

The chain employs TRBV11-3 and TRBJ1-3, with D possibly being TRBD1 (5 bases). CDR1 is SGHNT and CDR2 is YENEEA in the germline V gene. The CDR3 runs 13 residues. V dropped 10 bases and J dropped 4 bases, with 14 bases sitting between them. CDR3 bases: TGTGCCACCAGGGCCGCTCCGGGAAACACCATATATTTT. This encodes CATRAAPGNTIYF.

About this clone itself: The same CDR3 arises from other DNA sequences in this sample as well. The V gene is TRBV24-1, the J gene TRBJ2-5; TRBD1 matches 8 bases. The CDR3 runs 15 residues. Germline V lookup: CDR1 KGHDR, CDR2 SFDVKD. V dropped 4 bases and J dropped 4; count of bases not matched to a gene: 7. CDR3 sequence: CATSDPGQGGETQYF. Here the CDR3 DNA reads TGTGCCACCAGTGACCCCGGACAGGGAGGAGAGACCCAGTACTTC.

This clone was detected a few times. V is TRBV7-9 and J is TRBJ1-3; no clear D gene. There are 13 residues in the CDR3. The V end lost 5 bases, the J end lost 3 bases, and 8 bases lay between the germline ends. The germline CDR1 and CDR2 sequences are SEHNR and FQNEAQ (reference sequence). This CDR3 is CASSGSGGNTIYF. The CDR3 DNA sequence: TGTGCCAGCAGCGGTAGCGGTGGAAACACCATATATTTT.

This chain joins TRBV30 and TRBJ1-1, with D tentatively TRBD1 (5 bases). This CDR3 is built from 14 residues. Germline-derived CDR1 and CDR2 are GTSNPN and SVGIG (reference sequence). V lost 3 bases and J 3 bases, leaving 14 bases between the germline ends. The CDR3 protein is CAWRHLSGYTEAFF. CDR3 DNA sequence: TGTGCCTGGAGACATCTTTCAGGGTACACTGAAGCTTTCTTT.

V usage is TRBV5-1 and J usage is TRBJ1-2, with a tentative D call TRBD1 (5 bases). The CDR3 has 17 residues. Per germline, CDR1 SGHRS and CDR2 YFSETQ. V was clipped by 0 bases and J by 7 bases, with 22 bases between them. The CDR3 DNA is TGCGCCAGCAGCTTGGAGCCCCCCTCGGGGGGGATGGGTGGCTACACCTTC. This encodes CASSLEPPSGGMGGYTF.

The chain uses TRBV3-1 (or the pseudogene TRBV3-2) and TRBJ1-2; D is uncertain. The CDR3 sequence is 12 residues long. Deletions cut 8 bases from V and 4 bases from J, with 11 bases between. Germline CDR1 is LGHDT and CDR2 is YNNKEL (reference sequence). CDR3 in amino acids: CASSLGIYGYTF. The CDR3 DNA reads as TGTGCCAGCTCCCTCGGGATCTATGGCTACACCTTC.

The chain is built from TRBV10-1 and TRBJ1-1; 7 nucleotides line up with TRBD1. The CDR3 has 14 residues. Germline V gene lookup returns CDR1 WNHNN and CDR2 SYGVQD (reference sequence). Losses at the gene ends were 5 bases for V and 1 base for J; bases not matched to a gene: 4. CDR3 region: CASSPGTANTEAFF. For the CDR3, the DNA is TGCGCCAGCAGTCCCGGGACAGCGAACACTGAAGCTTTCTTT.

Details on this clone: Other nucleotide sequences from this sample produce the same CDR3. The rearrangement joins TRBV3-1 (or the pseudogene TRBV3-2) to TRBJ2-5; D not resolved. Trimming cost V 0 bases and J 5 bases, with 10 bases left between them. From germline, CDR1 is LGHDT and CDR2 YNNKEL (reference sequence). The CDR3 has 14 residues. The CDR3 DNA is TGTGCCAGCAGCCAAGACCTGGCCCAGGAGACCCAGTACTTC. Protein product: CASSQDLAQETQYF.

The CDR3 DNA reads as TGTGCCAGCAGCTTAGGGGACAGGGTTGGAAACACCATATATTTT. This translates into CASSLGDRVGNTIYF. This chain uses TRBV7-2 with TRBJ1-3; 9 nucleotides agree with TRBD1. The V segment lost 1 base and the J segment 3 bases; nucleotides outside the gene matches: 1. Germline lookup yields CDR1 SGHTA and CDR2 FQGNSA. This CDR3 has 15 amino acids.

The V call is TRBV18, the J call TRBJ2-7, with a tentative D call TRBD1 (6 bases). The V gene lost 3 bases and the J gene lost 2 bases, with 11 bases spanning the gap. Germline V lookup: CDR1 KGHSH, CDR2 LQKENI. This CDR3 has 14 residues. CDR3 nucleotides: TGTGCCAGCTCACCGGGACAAGAAACCTACGAGCAGTACTTC. Translation: CASSPGQETYEQYF.

For this clone: Other nucleotide sequences in the sample specify the same CDR3. The V gene is TRBV19, the J gene TRBJ2-2, with 8 nucleotides matching TRBD1. Looked up from germline, CDR1 is LNHDA and CDR2 is SQIVND (reference sequence). With 8 bases clipped from V and 1 base from J, the junction kept 3 bases outside the gene matches. The CDR3 totals 14 residues. CDR3 region: CASSGTGNTGELFF. CDR3 bases: TGTGCCAGTTCCGGGACAGGGAACACCGGGGAGCTGTTTTTT.

The genes are TRBV3-1 (or the pseudogene TRBV3-2) and TRBJ2-2; weak D call: TRBD2 (7 bases). Germline-derived CDR1 and CDR2 are LGHDT and YNNKEL (reference sequence). The CDR3 runs to 15 residues. Here the CDR3 DNA reads TGTCCACACTCACGGGCAGGGGAGGGGATCGGGGAGCTGTTTTTT. Its protein product is CPHSRAGEGIGELFF.

The chain recombines TRBV6-5 with TRBJ1-2, with 7 nucleotides matching TRBD1. Germline V gene lookup returns CDR1 MNHEY and CDR2 SVGAGI. V shed 0 bases and J 6 bases; nucleotides not matched to a gene: 7. The CDR3 spans 15 residues. DNA of the CDR3: TGTGCCAGCAGTTACTCGACAGGGCGCGGTCATGGCTACACCTTC. Its translation: CASSYSTGRGHGYTF.